What follows are 15 T cell receptor beta chains derived from one specimen sequenced in a study of shared clonotypes between healthy human individuals. The data were produced by immunoSEQ multiplex PCR, yet TCRdb's version contains in-frame clones alone and is incomplete. The table has 2 million to 2.5 million clones, roughly 95% seen once. Material for sequencing was naive CD4+ T cells sorted from blood. Described subset: CD45RA+ positively selected. The receptors were gathered from a man younger than 35 in good health.

This clone occurred once. The rearrangement joins TRBV6-1 to TRBJ1-5, with D possibly matching TRBD1 (5 bases). Per germline, CDR1 MNHNS and CDR2 SASEGT. Trimming removed 5 bases at V and 7 bases at J, with 12 bases between. CDR3 size: 13 residues. CDR3 in amino acids: CASSPGPTQPQHF. DNA for the CDR3: TGTGCCAGCAGTCCGGGACCGACGCAGCCCCAGCATTTT.

The gene calls are TRBV10-2 and TRBJ2-5, with a tentative D call TRBD2 (6 bases). The CDR3 is 13 amino acids. V was pared by 5 bases and J by 0 bases, with 7 bases between. Per the germline V gene, CDR1 is WSHSY and CDR2 is SAAADI. CDR3 coding DNA: TGCGCCAGCAGTCGGGGGAACCAAGAGACCCAGTACTTC. Encoded protein: CASSRGNQETQYF.

This rearrangement joins TRBV30 to TRBJ2-5; D may be TRBD1 or TRBD2 (5 bases each). The ends were cut back, 0 bases at V and 5 bases at J, with 10 bases in the middle. This CDR3 has 13 amino acids. CDR1 and CDR2 (germline): GTSNPN, SVGIG (reference sequence). CDR3 coding DNA: TGTGCCTGGAGTGTTCCGTGGGGGGAGACCCAGTACTTC. Protein sequence: CAWSVPWGETQYF.

The rearrangement uses TRBV5-4 and TRBJ2-7, with a tentative D call TRBD1 (6 bases). Trimming shortened V by 4 bases and J by 4 bases, and 18 bases separated the two germline ends. Germline V gene data show CDR1 as SGHNT and CDR2 as YYREEE (reference sequence). CDR3 length equals 15 residues. The chain's CDR3 is CASSRDRNFRYEQYF. The CDR3, as DNA: TGTGCCAGCAGCCGCGACAGGAACTTCCGTTACGAGCAGTACTTC.

A single count supports this clone. The chain combines TRBV4-1 with TRBJ1-4; possible D gene TRBD1, 6 bases. CDR1 and CDR2 from the germline V gene are MGHRA and YSYEKL. There are 15 residues in the CDR3. V was trimmed by 4 bases and J by 4 bases, leaving 13 bases between them. The CDR3 spells CASSRQDSDNEKLFF. CDR3 nucleotides: TGCGCCAGCAGCCGGCAGGACAGTGATAATGAAAAACTGTTTTTT.

This chain connects TRBV7-2 to TRBJ2-5, with D uncertain. Germline loops: CDR1 SGHTA, CDR2 FQGNSA. V was clipped by 1 base and J by 5 bases, with 8 bases between them. CDR3 length: 13 residues. CDR3: CASSLDSRETQYF. CDR3 sequence (DNA): TGTGCCAGCAGCTTAGATAGCCGGGAGACCCAGTACTTC. Full variable domain (remainder filled in from reference TRBV7-2 and TRBJ2-5): GAGVSQSPSNKVTEKGKDVELRCDPISGHTALYWYRQSLGQGLEFLIYFQGNSAPDKSGLPSDRFSAERTGGSVSTLTIQRTQQEDSAVYLCASSLDSRETQYFGPGTRLLVL.

The chain has TRBV19 and TRBJ1-4; D not certain. CDR3 length: 14 residues. V gave up 7 bases and J gave up 8 bases, with 17 bases separating them. From germline, CDR1 is LNHDA and CDR2 SQIVND (reference sequence). CDR3 coding DNA: TGTGCCAGTACTTCGAGTATGATTAGCGAAAAACTGTTTTTT. Amino acid sequence: CASTSSMISEKLFF.

The chain links TRBV10-3 to TRBJ2-7, with D hard to call. Between the trimmed V and J ends, which lost 1 base and 2 bases, there was a span of 3 bases. CDR3 length equals 12 residues. CDR1 and CDR2 (germline): ENHRY, SYGVKD. CDR3 region: CAISEFPYEQYF. Written as DNA, the CDR3 is TGTGCCATCAGTGAGTTCCCCTACGAGCAGTACTTC.

J is TRBJ1-5 and V is TRBV5-1; D is possibly TRBD1 (5 bases). Trimming left V 0 bases short and J 3 bases short, with 13 bases between. The CDR3 runs 16 residues. The V gene's germline CDR1 is SGHRS and CDR2 YFSETQ. The CDR3 sequence: CASSLGGGPLNQPQHF. The DNA of the CDR3 is TGCGCCAGCAGCTTGGGTGGGGGACCCCTCAATCAGCCCCAGCATTTT. Full variable domain (outside the CDR3, taken from reference TRBV5-1 and TRBJ1-5): KAGVTQTPRYLIKTRGQQVTLSCSPISGHRSVSWYQQTPGQGLQFLFEYFSETQRNKGNFPGRFSGRQFSNSRSEMNVSTLELGDSALYLCASSLGGGPLNQPQHFGDGTRLSIL.

The chain employs TRBV14 and TRBJ2-1, with 10 bases aligning to TRBD2. Germline V gives CDR1 SGHDN, CDR2 FVKESK. The CDR3 loop spans 16 amino acids. V shed 1 base, J shed 5 bases, and the junction held 5 bases outside the gene matches. CDR3 amino acids: CASSQVLAGGNNEQFF. DNA for the CDR3: TGTGCCAGCAGCCAAGTTTTAGCGGGAGGAAACAATGAGCAGTTCTTC.

The chain joins TRBV6-6 to TRBJ1-5; D unclear. Germline V CDR1 and CDR2: MNHNY, SVGAGI (reference sequence). The CDR3 extends over 15 amino acids. Trimming stripped 5 bases from V and 0 bases from J, with 11 bases between. In DNA form, the CDR3 reads TGTGCCAGCAGTGGCATAGAGGGTAGCAATCAGCCCCAGCATTTT. It is translated as CASSGIEGSNQPQHF.

The V and J genes are TRBV10-3 and TRBJ2-2; 10 positions agree with TRBD1. J lost 3 bases, V lost 2 bases, and 3 bases had no gene match. The germline CDR1 and CDR2 sequences are ENHRY and SYGVKD. The CDR3 has 16 amino acids. The CDR3 DNA follows: TGTGCCATCAGTGAGCCCGGGACAGGGGACACCGGGGAGCTGTTTTTT. The encoded protein is CAISEPGTGDTGELFF.

V usage is TRBV29-1 and J usage is TRBJ2-1, with 11 bases that match TRBD1. Losses at the gene ends were 6 bases for V and 2 bases for J; bases not matched to a gene: 6. This CDR3 is built from 15 residues. Germline loops: CDR1 SQVTM, CDR2 ANQGSEA. The DNA of the CDR3 is TGCAGCGTCGTGGGACAGGGGGATACCTACAATGAGCAGTTCTTC. It specifies CSVVGQGDTYNEQFF.

The V gene is TRBV5-4, the J gene TRBJ1-6; D not certain. V was trimmed by 4 bases and J by 6 bases, leaving 11 bases between them. Germline-derived CDR1 and CDR2 are SGHNT and YYREEE (reference sequence). This CDR3 spans 14 amino acids. CDR3 in amino acids: CASSPDRINSPLHF. CDR3 bases: TGTGCCAGCAGCCCGGACCGAATTAATTCACCCCTCCACTTT.

The V and J genes are TRBV11-2 and TRBJ1-3; 7 bases match TRBD1. Germline V lookup: CDR1 SGHAT, CDR2 FQNNGV. V shed 5 bases, J shed 0 bases, and the junction held 4 bases outside the gene matches. This CDR3 is built from 15 residues. The CDR3 loop is CASSTGQNSGNTIYF. In DNA, the CDR3 is TGTGCCAGCAGCACGGGACAGAACTCTGGAAACACCATATATTTT.